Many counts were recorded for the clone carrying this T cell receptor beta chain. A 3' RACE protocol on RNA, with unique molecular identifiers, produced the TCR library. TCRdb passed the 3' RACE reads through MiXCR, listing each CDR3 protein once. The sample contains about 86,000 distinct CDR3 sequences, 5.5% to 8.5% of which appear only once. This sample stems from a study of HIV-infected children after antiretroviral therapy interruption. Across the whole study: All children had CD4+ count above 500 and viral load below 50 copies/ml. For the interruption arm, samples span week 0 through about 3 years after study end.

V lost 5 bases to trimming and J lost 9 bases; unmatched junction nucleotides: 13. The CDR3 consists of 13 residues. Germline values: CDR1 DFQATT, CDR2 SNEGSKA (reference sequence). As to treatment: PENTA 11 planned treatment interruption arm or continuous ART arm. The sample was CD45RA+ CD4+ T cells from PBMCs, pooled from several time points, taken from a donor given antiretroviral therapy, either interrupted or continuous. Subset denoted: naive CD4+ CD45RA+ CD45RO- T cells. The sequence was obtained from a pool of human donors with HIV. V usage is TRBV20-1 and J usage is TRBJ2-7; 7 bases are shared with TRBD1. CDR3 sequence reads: CSAETGPPMRQYF. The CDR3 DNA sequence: TGCAGTGCTGAGACAGGGCCGCCGATGAGGCAGTACTTC.